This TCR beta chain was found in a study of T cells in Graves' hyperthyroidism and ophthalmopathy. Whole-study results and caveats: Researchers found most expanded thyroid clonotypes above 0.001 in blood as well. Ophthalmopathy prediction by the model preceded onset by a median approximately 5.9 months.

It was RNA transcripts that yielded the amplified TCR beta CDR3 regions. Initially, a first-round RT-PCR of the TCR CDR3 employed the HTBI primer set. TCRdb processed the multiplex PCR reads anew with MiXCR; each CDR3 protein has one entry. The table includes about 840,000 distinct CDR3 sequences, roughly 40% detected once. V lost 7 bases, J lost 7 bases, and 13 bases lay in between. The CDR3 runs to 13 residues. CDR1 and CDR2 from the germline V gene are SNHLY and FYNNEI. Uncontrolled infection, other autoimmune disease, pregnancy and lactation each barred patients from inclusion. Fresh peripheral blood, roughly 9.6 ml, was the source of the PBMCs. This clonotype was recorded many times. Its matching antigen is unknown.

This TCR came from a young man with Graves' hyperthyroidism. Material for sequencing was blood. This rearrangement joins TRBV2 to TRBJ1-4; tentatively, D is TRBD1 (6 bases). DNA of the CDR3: TGTGCCAGCACCACAGGGTTGCTTGAAAAACTGTTTTTT. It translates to CASTTGLLEKLFF.